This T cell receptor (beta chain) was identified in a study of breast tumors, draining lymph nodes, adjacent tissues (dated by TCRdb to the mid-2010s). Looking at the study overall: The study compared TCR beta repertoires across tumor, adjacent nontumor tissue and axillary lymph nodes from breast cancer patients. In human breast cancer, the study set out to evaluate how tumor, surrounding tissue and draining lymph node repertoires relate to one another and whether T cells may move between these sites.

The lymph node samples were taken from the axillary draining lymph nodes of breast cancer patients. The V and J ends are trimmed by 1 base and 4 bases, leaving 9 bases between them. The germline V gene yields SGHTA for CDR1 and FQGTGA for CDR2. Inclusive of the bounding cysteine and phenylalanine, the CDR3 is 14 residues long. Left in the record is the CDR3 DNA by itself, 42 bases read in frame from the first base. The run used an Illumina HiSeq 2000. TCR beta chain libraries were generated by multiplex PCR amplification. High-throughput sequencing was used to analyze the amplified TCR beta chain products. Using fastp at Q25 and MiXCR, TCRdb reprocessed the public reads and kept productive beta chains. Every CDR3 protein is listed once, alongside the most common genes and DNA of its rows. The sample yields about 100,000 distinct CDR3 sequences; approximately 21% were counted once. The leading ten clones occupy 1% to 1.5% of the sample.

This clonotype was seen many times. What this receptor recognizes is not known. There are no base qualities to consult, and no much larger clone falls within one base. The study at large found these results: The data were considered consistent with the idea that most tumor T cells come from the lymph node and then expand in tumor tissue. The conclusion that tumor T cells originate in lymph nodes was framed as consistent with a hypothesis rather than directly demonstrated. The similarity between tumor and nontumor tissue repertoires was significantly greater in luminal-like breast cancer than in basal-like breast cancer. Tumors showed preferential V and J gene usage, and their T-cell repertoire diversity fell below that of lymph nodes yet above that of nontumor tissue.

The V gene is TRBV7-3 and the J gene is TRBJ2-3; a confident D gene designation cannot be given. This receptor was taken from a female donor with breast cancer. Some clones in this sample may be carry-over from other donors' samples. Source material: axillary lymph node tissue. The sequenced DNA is TGTGCCAGCAGCTTAAAGCCGACATCAGATACGCAGTATTTT. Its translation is CASSLKPTSDTQYF. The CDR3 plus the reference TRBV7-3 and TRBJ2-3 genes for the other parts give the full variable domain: GAGVSQTPSNKVTEKGKYVELRCDPISGHTALYWYRQSLGQGPEFLIYFQGTGAADDSGLPNDRFFAVRPEGSVSTLKIQRTERGDSAVYLCASSLKPTSDTQYFGPGTRLTVL.